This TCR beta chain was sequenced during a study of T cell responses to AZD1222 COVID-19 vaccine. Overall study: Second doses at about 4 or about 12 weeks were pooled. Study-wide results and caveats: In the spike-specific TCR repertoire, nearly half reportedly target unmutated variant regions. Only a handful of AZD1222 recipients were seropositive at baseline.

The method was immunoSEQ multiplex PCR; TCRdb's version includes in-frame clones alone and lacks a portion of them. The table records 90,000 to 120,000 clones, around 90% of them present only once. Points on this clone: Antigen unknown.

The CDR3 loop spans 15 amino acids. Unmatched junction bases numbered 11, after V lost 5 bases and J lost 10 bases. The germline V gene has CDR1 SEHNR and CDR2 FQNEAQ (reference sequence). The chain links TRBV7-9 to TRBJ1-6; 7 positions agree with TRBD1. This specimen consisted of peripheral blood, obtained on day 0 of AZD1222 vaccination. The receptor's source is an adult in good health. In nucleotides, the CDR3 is TGTGCCAGCAGCCCCCCCGGCCAGGGGGGATCACCCCTCCACTTT. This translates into CASSPPGQGGSPLHF.